The text below deals with one T cell receptor beta chain. The CDR3 totals 13 residues. V gave up 3 bases and J gave up 5 bases; unmatched junction bases: 4. Germline-derived CDR1 and CDR2 are SGHDN and FVKESK. This record comes from a study of T cell changes during pregnancy in multiple sclerosis. Assay used: immunoSEQ multiplex PCR; TCRdb lists only in-frame clones, some missing. Found here are under 80,000 clones, over 80% of them singletons; the top ten hold approximately 2.4%. Sequencing used peripheral blood, obtained before pregnancy. The chain employs TRBV14 and TRBJ2-7; TRBD1 aligns across 7 bases. The receptor was derived from a female donor with multiple sclerosis, enrolled in a pregnancy study. CDR3 bases: TGTGCCAGCAGCCAGTACAGGGGCAACGAGCAGTACTTC. Amino acids: CASSQYRGNEQYF.